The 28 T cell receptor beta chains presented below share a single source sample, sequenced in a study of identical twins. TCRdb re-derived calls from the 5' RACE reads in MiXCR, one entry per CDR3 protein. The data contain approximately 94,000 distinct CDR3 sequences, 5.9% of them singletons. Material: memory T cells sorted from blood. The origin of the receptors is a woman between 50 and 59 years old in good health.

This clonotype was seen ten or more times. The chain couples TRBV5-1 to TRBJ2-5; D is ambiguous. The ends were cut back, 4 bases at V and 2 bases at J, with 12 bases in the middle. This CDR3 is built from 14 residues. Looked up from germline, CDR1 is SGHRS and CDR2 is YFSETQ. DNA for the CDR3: TGCGCCAGCAGCACGCCTCAAGCGCAAGAGACCCAGTACTTC. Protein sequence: CASSTPQAQETQYF.

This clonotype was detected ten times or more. The CDR3 protein is CASSQGLAGRTGELFF. In DNA, the CDR3 is TGTGCCAGCAGCCAAGGGCTAGCGGGGAGAACCGGGGAGCTGTTTTTT. This chain joins TRBV3-1 and TRBJ2-2, with 9 positions matching TRBD2. Germline CDR1 is LGHDT and CDR2 is YNNKEL (reference sequence). J gave up 5 bases and V 1 base, and 5 bases lay outside the gene matches. CDR3 length equals 16 residues.

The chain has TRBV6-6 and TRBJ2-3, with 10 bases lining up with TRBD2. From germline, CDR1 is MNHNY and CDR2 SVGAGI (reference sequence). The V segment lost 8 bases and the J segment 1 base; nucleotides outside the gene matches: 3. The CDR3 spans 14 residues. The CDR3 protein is CASHLAGGTDTQYF. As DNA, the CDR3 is TGTGCCAGCCATCTAGCGGGAGGCACAGATACGCAGTATTTT.

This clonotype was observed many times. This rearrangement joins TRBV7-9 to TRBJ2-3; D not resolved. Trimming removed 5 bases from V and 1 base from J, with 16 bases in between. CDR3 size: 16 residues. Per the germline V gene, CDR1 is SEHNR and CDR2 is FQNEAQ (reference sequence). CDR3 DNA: TGTGCCAGCAGCCCATCTAGGCTAACAGGCACAGATACGCAGTATTTT. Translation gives CASSPSRLTGTDTQYF.

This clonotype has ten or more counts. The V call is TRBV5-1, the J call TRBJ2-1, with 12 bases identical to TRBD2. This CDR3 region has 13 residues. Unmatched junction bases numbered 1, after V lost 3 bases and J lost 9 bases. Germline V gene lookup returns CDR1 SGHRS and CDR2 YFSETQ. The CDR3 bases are TGCGCCAGCAGCTCGGGACTAGCGGGTGAGCAGTTCTTC. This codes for CASSSGLAGEQFF.

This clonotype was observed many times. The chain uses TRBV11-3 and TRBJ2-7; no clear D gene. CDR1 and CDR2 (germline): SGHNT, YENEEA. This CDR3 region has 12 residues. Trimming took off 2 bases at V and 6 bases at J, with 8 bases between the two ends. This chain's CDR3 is CASSLSGSEQYF. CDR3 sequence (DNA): TGTGCCAGCAGCTTATCAGGATCCGAGCAGTACTTC.

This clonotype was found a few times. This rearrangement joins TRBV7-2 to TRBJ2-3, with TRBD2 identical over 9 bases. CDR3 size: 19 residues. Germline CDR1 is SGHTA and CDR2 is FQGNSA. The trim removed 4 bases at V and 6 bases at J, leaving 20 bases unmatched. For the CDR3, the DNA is TGTGCCAGCAGCTCGGAAACCCGCGCACCCGGGACTAGCAAGGATACGCAGTATTTT. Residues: CASSSETRAPGTSKDTQYF. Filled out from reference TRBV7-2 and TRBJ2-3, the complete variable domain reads GAGVSQSPSNKVTEKGKDVELRCDPISGHTALYWYRQSLGQGLEFLIYFQGNSAPDKSGLPSDRFSAERTGGSVSTLTIQRTQQEDSAVYLCASSSETRAPGTSKDTQYFGPGTRLTVL.

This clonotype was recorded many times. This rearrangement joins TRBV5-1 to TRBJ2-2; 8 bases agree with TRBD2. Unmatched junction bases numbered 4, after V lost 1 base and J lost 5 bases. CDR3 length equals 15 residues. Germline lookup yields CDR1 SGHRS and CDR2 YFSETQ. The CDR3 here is CASSLPAGATGELFF. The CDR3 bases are TGCGCCAGCAGCTTGCCAGCGGGAGCTACCGGGGAGCTGTTTTTT. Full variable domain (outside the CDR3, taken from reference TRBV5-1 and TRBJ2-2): KAGVTQTPRYLIKTRGQQVTLSCSPISGHRSVSWYQQTPGQGLQFLFEYFSETQRNKGNFPGRFSGRQFSNSRSEMNVSTLELGDSALYLCASSLPAGATGELFFGEGSRLTVL.

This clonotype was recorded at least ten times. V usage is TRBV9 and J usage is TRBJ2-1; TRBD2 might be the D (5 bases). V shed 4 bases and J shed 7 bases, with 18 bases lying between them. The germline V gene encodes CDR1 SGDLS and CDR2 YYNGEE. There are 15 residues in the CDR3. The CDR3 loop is CASSPVSTGSNEQFF. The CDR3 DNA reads TGTGCCAGCAGCCCGGTATCGACGGGGTCGAATGAGCAGTTCTTC.

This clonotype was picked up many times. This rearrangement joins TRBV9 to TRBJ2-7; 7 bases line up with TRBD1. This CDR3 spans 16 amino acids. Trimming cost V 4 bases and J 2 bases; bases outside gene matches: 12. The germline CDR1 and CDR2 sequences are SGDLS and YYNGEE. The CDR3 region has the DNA TGTGCCAGCAGCCCACACGCCGACAGGGCCCCCTACGAGCAGTACTTC. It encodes CASSPHADRAPYEQYF. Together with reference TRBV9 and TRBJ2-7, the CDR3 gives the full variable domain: DSGVTQTPKHLITATGQRVTLRCSPRSGDLSVYWYQQSLDQGLQFLIQYYNGEERAKGNILERFSAQQFPDLHSELNLSSLELGDSALYFCASSPHADRAPYEQYFGPGTRLTVT.

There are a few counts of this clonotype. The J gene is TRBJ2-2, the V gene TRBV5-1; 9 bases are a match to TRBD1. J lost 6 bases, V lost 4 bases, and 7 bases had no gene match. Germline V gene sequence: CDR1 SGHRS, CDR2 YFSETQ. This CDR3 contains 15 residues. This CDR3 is CASSDRTGGSGELFF. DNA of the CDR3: TGCGCCAGCAGCGATCGTACAGGGGGCTCCGGGGAGCTGTTTTTT.

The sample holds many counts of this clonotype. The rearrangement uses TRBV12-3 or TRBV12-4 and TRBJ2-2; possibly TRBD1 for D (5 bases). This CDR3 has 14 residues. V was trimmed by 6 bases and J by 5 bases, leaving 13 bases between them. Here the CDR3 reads CASSLQGGTGELFF. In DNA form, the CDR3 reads TGTGCCAGCAGCTTGCAGGGTGGTACCGGGGAGCTGTTTTTT.

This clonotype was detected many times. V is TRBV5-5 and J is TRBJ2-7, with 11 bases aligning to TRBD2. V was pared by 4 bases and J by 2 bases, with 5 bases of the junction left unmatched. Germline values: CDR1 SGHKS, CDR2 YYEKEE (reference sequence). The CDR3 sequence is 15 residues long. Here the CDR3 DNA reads TGTGCCAGCAGCCTTGGACTAGCGGGTACCTACGAGCAGTACTTC. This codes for CASSLGLAGTYEQYF.

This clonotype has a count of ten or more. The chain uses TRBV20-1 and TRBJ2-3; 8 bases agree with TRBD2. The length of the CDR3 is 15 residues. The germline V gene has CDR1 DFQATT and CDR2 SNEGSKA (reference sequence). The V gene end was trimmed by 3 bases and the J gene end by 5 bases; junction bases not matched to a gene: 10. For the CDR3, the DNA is TGCAGTGCTAGGCCATTTAGCGGGAAGGTAGATACGCAGTATTTT. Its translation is CSARPFSGKVDTQYF.

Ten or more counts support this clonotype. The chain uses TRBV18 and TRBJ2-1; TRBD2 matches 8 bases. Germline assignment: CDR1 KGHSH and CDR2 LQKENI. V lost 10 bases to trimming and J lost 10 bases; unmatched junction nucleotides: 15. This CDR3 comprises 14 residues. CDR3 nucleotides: TGTGCCACCGCCGGGACTAGACATTCTAACGAGCAGTTCTTC. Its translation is CATAGTRHSNEQFF.

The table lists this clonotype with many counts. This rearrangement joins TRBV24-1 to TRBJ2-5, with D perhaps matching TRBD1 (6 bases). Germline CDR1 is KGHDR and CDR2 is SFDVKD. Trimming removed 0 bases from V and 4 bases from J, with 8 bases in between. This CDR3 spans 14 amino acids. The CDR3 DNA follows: TGTGCCACCAGTGATTTGCACAGGGTAGAGACCCAGTACTTC. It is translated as CATSDLHRVETQYF.

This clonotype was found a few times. CDR3 region: CAWRGTLSGELFF. The CDR3 DNA reads as TGTGCCTGGAGGGGGACTCTGTCCGGGGAGCTGTTTTTT. This chain joins TRBV30 and TRBJ2-2; the D gene is possibly TRBD2 (6 bases). Per germline, CDR1 GTSNPN and CDR2 SVGIG (reference sequence). The CDR3 length is 13 residues. V lost 3 bases to trimming and J lost 6 bases, with 11 bases between them.

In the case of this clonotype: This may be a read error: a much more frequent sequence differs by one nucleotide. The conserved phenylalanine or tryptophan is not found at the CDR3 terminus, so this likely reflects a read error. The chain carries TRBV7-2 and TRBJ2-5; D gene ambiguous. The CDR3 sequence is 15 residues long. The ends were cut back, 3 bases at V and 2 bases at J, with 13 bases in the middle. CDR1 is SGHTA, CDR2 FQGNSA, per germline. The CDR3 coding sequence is TGTGCCAGCAGCTTTTACAGTTCTCTACAAGAGACCCAGTACTGC. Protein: CASSFYSSLQETQYC.

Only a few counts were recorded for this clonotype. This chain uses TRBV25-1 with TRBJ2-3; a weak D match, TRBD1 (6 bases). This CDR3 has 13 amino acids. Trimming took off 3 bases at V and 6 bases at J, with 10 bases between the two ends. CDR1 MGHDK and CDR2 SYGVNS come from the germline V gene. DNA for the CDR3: TGTGCCAGCAGTGATGGGGGCCGCGATACGCAGTATTTT. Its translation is CASSDGGRDTQYF.

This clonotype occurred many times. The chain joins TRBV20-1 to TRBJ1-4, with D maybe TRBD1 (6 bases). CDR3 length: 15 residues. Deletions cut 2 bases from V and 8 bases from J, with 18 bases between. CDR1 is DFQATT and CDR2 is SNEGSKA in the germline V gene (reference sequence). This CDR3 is CSARNPQGFGEKLFF. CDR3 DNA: TGCAGTGCTAGAAATCCTCAGGGGTTCGGGGAAAAACTGTTTTTT.

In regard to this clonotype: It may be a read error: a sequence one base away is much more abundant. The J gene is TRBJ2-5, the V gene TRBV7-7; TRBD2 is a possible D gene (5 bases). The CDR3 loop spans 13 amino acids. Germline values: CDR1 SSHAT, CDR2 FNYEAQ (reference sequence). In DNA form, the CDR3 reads TGTGCTAGCAGCCCACTAGTAGAAGGGACCCAGTACTTC. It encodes CASSPLVEGTQYF.

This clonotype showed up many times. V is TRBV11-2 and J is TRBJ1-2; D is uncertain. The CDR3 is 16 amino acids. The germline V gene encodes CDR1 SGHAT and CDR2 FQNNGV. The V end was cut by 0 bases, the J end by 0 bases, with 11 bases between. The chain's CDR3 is CASSLDMASPNYGYTF. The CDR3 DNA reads TGTGCCAGCAGCTTAGATATGGCAAGTCCTAACTATGGCTACACCTTC.

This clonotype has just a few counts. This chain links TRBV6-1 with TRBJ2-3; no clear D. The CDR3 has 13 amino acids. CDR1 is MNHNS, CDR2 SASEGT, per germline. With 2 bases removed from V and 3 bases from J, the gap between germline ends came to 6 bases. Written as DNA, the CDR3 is TGTGCCAGCAGTGAACATGGGACAGATACGCAGTATTTT. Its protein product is CASSEHGTDTQYF.

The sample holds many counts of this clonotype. Here the CDR3 DNA reads TGTGCCACCAGTGATCCAGGGACCAGAGGCTACAATGAGCAGTTCTTC. It is translated as CATSDPGTRGYNEQFF. This chain uses TRBV24-1 with TRBJ2-1; D tentatively reads TRBD1 or TRBD2 (5 bases each). Germline V lookup: CDR1 KGHDR, CDR2 SFDVKD. The V and J ends lost 3 bases and 3 bases respectively, with 14 bases between them. The CDR3 contains 16 residues.

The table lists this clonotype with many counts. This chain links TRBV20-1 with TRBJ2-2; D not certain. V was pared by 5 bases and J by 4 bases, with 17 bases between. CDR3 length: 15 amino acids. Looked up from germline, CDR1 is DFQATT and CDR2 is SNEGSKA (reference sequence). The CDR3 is CSAGRQDWSTGELFF. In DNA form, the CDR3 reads TGCAGTGCTGGACGACAAGACTGGAGCACCGGGGAGCTGTTTTTT.

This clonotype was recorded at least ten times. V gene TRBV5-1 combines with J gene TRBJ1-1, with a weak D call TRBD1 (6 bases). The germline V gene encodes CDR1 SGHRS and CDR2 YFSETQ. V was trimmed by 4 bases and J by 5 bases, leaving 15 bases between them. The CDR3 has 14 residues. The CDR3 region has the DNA TGCGCCAGCAGCACTGGGGGCGGGCGGACTGAAGCTTTCTTT. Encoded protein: CASSTGGGRTEAFF. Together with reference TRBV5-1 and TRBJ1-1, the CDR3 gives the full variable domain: KAGVTQTPRYLIKTRGQQVTLSCSPISGHRSVSWYQQTPGQGLQFLFEYFSETQRNKGNFPGRFSGRQFSNSRSEMNVSTLELGDSALYLCASSTGGGRTEAFFGQGTRLTVV.

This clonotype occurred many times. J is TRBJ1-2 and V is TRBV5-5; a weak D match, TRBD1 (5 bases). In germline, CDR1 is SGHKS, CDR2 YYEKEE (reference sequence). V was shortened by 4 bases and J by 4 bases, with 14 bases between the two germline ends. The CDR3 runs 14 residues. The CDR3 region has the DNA TGTGCCAGCAGCCAAAGCCTGGGACGCTATGGCTACACCTTC. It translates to CASSQSLGRYGYTF.

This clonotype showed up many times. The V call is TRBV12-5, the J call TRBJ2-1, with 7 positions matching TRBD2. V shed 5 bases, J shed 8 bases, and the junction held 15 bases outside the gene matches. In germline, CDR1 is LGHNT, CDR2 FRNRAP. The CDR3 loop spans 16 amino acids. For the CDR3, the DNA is TGTGCTAGTGGTCCACCTCTAGCGGCCCTCGGAGATGAGCAGTTCTTC. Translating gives CASGPPLAALGDEQFF.